The 5 T cell receptor beta chains in this list originate from one sample, sequenced in a study of T cell responses to AZD1222 COVID-19 vaccine. Measured with immunoSEQ multiplex PCR; TCRdb has only the in-frame clones, and not every one. In the table there are around 72,000 clones, around 87% of which are singletons. The starting material was peripheral blood, obtained on day 0 of AZD1222 vaccination. The receptors stem from an adult in good health.

This chain links TRBV3-1 (or the pseudogene TRBV3-2) with TRBJ2-1, with D perhaps TRBD2 (6 bases). Trimming cost V 1 base and J 3 bases, with 10 bases left between them. CDR3 length: 15 amino acids. Germline CDR1 LGHDT, CDR2 YNNKEL (reference sequence). The CDR3 loop is CASSQAGTRYNEQFF. DNA for the CDR3: TGTGCCAGCAGCCAAGCGGGGACTCGCTACAATGAGCAGTTCTTC.

The chain recombines TRBV2 with TRBJ2-7; D perhaps matches TRBD2 (5 bases). The CDR3 contains 16 residues. Germline assignment: CDR1 SNHLY and CDR2 FYNNEI. V lost 4 bases to trimming and J lost 5 bases, with 21 bases between them. DNA for the CDR3: TGTGCCAGCAGTGTTGAACGAGGACTCCTGGGTAACGAGCAGTACTTC. Amino acids: CASSVERGLLGNEQYF.

The CDR3, as DNA: TGTGCCAGCAGCTTAAGGGGGGGTCTTCAAGAGACCCAGTACTTC. Protein product: CASSLRGGLQETQYF. V usage is TRBV11-2 and J usage is TRBJ2-5; D may be TRBD2 (7 bases). This CDR3 is built from 15 residues. V shed 2 bases and J shed 2 bases, with 12 bases lying between them. CDR1 is SGHAT, CDR2 FQNNGV, per germline.

V gene TRBV30 combines with J gene TRBJ2-7; possibly TRBD2 for D (5 bases). In germline, CDR1 is GTSNPN, CDR2 SVGIG (reference sequence). The CDR3 runs 11 residues. Trimming left V 1 base short and J 9 bases short, with 10 bases between. The CDR3: CAWSARRRQYF. CDR3 DNA sequence: TGTGCCTGGAGTGCCCGGAGGAGGCAGTACTTC.

A single count supports this clone. V and J are TRBV5-1 and TRBJ1-6; D may be TRBD1 (6 bases). V lost 0 bases to trimming and J lost 10 bases, with 14 bases between them. CDR3 length: 15 residues. CDR1 SGHRS and CDR2 YFSETQ come from the germline V gene. CDR3 loop: CASSLAGGGSSPLHF. The CDR3 DNA sequence: TGCGCCAGCAGCTTGGCCGGAGGGGGTTCGTCACCCCTCCACTTT.